These 12 T cell receptor beta chains were all obtained from the same sample, sequenced in a study of beta chain features in type 1 diabetes. Expressed TCRB transcripts were sequenced, since all the RNA that had been isolated was reverse transcribed. Profiled with immunoSEQ multiplex PCR; TCRdb holds only in-frame clones, not every one. The data hold 350,000 to 450,000 clones, with approximately 14% observed a single time. The sample comprised naive CD4+ T cells from blood. The source of these receptors is a man aged 30 to 39 in good health.

This clone was observed a few times. As DNA, the CDR3 is TGTGCCAGCAGTGATTTCCCCGTGGCAGGGTTTGATGGCTACACCTTC. It specifies CASSDFPVAGFDGYTF. The rearrangement joins TRBV25-1 to TRBJ1-2; D may be TRBD1 (5 bases). With 3 bases removed from V and 6 bases from J, the gap between germline ends came to 20 bases. The CDR3 loop spans 16 amino acids. Germline V CDR1 and CDR2: MGHDK, SYGVNS.

Only a few counts were recorded for this clone. The CDR3 DNA sequence: TGTGCCAGCAGTTTTCGACCGCACAGGGGGCGCCACAATGAGCAGTTCTTC. Translating it yields CASSFRPHRGRHNEQFF. J is TRBJ2-1 and V is TRBV27, with 9 positions matching TRBD1. The CDR3 is 17 residues long. In germline, CDR1 is MNHEY, CDR2 SMNVEV (reference sequence). Trimming removed 3 bases from V and 5 bases from J; junction bases left unmatched: 11.

Ten or more counts support this clone. This rearrangement joins TRBV15 to TRBJ2-5; D may be TRBD2 (6 bases). V lost 2 bases to trimming and J lost 9 bases, with 10 bases between them. The CDR3 has 12 amino acids. Germline V gene lookup returns CDR1 LNHNV and CDR2 YYDKDF (reference sequence). The CDR3 here is CATSRQGEAQYF. In DNA, the CDR3 is TGTGCCACCAGCAGACAAGGGGAGGCCCAGTACTTC. Looking up the rest from reference TRBV15 and TRBJ2-5 gives the full variable domain: DAMVIQNPRYQVTQFGKPVTLSCSQTLNHNVMYWYQQKSSQAPKLLFHYYDKDFNNEADTPDNFQSRRPNTSFCFLDIRSPGLGDTAMYLCATSRQGEAQYFGPGTRLLVL.

This clone was observed a handful of times. The rearrangement joins TRBV2 to TRBJ2-1; D might be TRBD1 (5 bases). V lost 4 bases and J 0 bases, leaving 13 bases between the germline ends. CDR1 is SNHLY, CDR2 FYNNEI, per germline. The CDR3 covers 16 residues. DNA for the CDR3: TGTGCCAGCAGTGCCAGGGCCTTCTCCTCCTACAATGAGCAGTTCTTC. Translated, it gives CASSARAFSSYNEQFF. Looking up the rest from reference TRBV2 and TRBJ2-1 gives the full variable domain: EPEVTQTPSHQVTQMGQEVILRCVPISNHLYFYWYRQILGQKVEFLVSFYNNEISEKSEIFDDQFSVERPDGSNFTLKIRSTKLEDSAMYFCASSARAFSSYNEQFFGPGTRLTVL.

The V call is TRBV9, the J call TRBJ2-7; 7 positions agree with TRBD1. Trimming cost V 6 bases and J 3 bases; bases outside gene matches: 12. Germline CDR1 reads SGDLS; CDR2 reads YYNGEE. The CDR3 covers 15 residues. CDR3: CASTKGPQGVYEQYF. In DNA, the CDR3 is TGTGCCAGCACCAAAGGCCCGCAGGGGGTCTACGAGCAGTACTTC.

There are a few counts of this clone. Sequence at one end of the junction differs from germline and may be a read error. The rearrangement uses TRBV30 and TRBJ2-1; tentatively, D is TRBD1 or TRBD2 (5 bases each). CDR1 is GTSNPN, CDR2 SVGIG, per germline (reference sequence). CDR3 length: 19 amino acids. The CDR3: CAWSVLLGGWRSSYNEQLF. The CDR3 DNA sequence: TGTGCCTGGAGTGTCCTTCTTGGGGGATGGCGGAGCTCCTACAATGAGCAGCTCTTC.

The CDR3 reads CASSEERSGWGQETQYF. The CDR3 nucleotides read TGTGCCAGCAGTGAAGAGAGGTCAGGATGGGGTCAAGAGACCCAGTACTTC. This chain connects TRBV6-1 to TRBJ2-5; D gene unclear. V lost 1 base, J lost 2 bases, and 17 bases lay in between. The germline gives CDR1 MNHNS, CDR2 SASEGT. The CDR3 sequence is 17 residues long.

This clone was found a few times. The genes are TRBV4-3 and TRBJ2-7; 7 bases match TRBD2. The CDR3 is 15 amino acids. CDR1 and CDR2 from the germline V gene are LGHNA and YSLEER. Losses at the gene ends were 1 base for V and 5 bases for J; bases not matched to a gene: 8. Written as DNA, the CDR3 is TGCGCCAGCAGCCAAGTAGGGAGGGCGATACACGAGCAGTACTTC. It codes for CASSQVGRAIHEQYF.

This clone occurred a few times. The chain joins TRBV10-3 to TRBJ1-4; the D gene is possibly TRBD1 (6 bases). The length of the CDR3 is 19 residues. Germline lookup yields CDR1 ENHRY and CDR2 SYGVKD. V was cut by 3 bases and J by 0 bases, with 20 bases left in between. Here the CDR3 reads CAISDPVGGQEPTNEKLFF. Written as DNA, the CDR3 is TGTGCCATCAGTGACCCCGTGGGGGGCCAGGAACCAACTAATGAAAAACTGTTTTTT.

This clone was seen a few times. This rearrangement joins TRBV14 to TRBJ2-3; TRBD2 agrees at 7 bases. In germline, CDR1 is SGHDN, CDR2 FVKESK. CDR3 length: 13 amino acids. J was trimmed by 0 bases and V by 6 bases; bases with no gene match: 0. The CDR3: CASRRGSTDTQYF. For the CDR3, the DNA is TGTGCCAGCAGGCGGGGGAGCACAGATACGCAGTATTTT. The variable domain in full, with the rest retrieved from reference TRBV14 and TRBJ2-3, is EAGVTQFPSHSVIEKGQTVTLRCDPISGHDNLYWYRRVMGKEIKFLLHFVKESKQDESGMPNNRFLAERTGGTYSTLKVQPAELEDSGVYFCASRRGSTDTQYFGPGTRLTVL.

V is TRBV30 and J is TRBJ2-3; D call uncertain. In germline, CDR1 is GTSNPN, CDR2 SVGIG (reference sequence). The ends were cut back, 0 bases at V and 4 bases at J, with 11 bases in the middle. The CDR3 is made up of 14 amino acids. Written as DNA, the CDR3 is TGTGCCTGGAGTGTACGTGGGTTTTCAGATACGCAGTATTTT. This sequence encodes CAWSVRGFSDTQYF.

This clone appeared a few times. The genes are TRBV5-1 and TRBJ2-1; D remains ambiguous. Germline V gene data show CDR1 as SGHRS and CDR2 as YFSETQ. CDR3 size: 15 residues. V was pared by 2 bases and J by 4 bases, with 13 bases between. This CDR3 reads CASSFDTSEYNEQFF. The CDR3 coding sequence is TGCGCCAGCAGCTTCGACACCTCAGAATACAATGAGCAGTTCTTC.